The 16 T cell receptor beta chains listed next were all sequenced from one sample in a study of T cell responses to AZD1222 COVID-19 vaccine. Sequencing used immunoSEQ multiplex PCR; TCRdb keeps in-frame clones, though not all of them. The profile shows some 42,000 clones, approximately 88% of them singletons. The specimen was peripheral blood, collected 28 days after the second AZD1222 dose. The receptors were gathered from an adult who received the AZD1222 COVID-19 vaccine.

V and J are TRBV15 and TRBJ1-1; D might be TRBD1 (5 bases). Germline CDR1 and CDR2: LNHNV and YYDKDF (reference sequence). This CDR3 comprises 13 residues. V lost 7 bases, J lost 3 bases, and 12 bases lay in between. Here the CDR3 reads CATTGAGDTEAFF. CDR3 nucleotides: TGTGCCACCACCGGGGCGGGGGACACTGAAGCTTTCTTT. The whole variable domain, remainder taken from reference TRBV15 and TRBJ1-1, is DAMVIQNPRYQVTQFGKPVTLSCSQTLNHNVMYWYQQKSSQAPKLLFHYYDKDFNNEADTPDNFQSRRPNTSFCFLDIRSPGLGDTAMYLCATTGAGDTEAFFGQGTRLTVV.

The genes are TRBV6-5 and TRBJ2-3; D is ambiguous. Looked up from germline, CDR1 is MNHEY and CDR2 is SVGAGI. The CDR3 length is 12 residues. Trimming removed 6 bases at V and 6 bases at J, with 10 bases between. DNA for the CDR3: TGTGCCAGCAGGCGAGGAAGGGATACGCAGTATTTT. Translating it yields CASRRGRDTQYF.

Within the sample, this clone is medium-sized. J is TRBJ2-3 and V is TRBV5-1; 10 nucleotides match TRBD2. The ends lost 4 bases at V and 4 bases at J; junction bases unmatched: 3. The CDR3 is made up of 14 amino acids. Germline V gives CDR1 SGHRS, CDR2 YFSETQ. The CDR3 loop is CASSLGLAADTQYF. The CDR3 region has the DNA TGCGCCAGCAGCCTAGGACTAGCGGCAGATACGCAGTATTTT.

The chain recombines TRBV10-1 with TRBJ1-5, with D possibly being TRBD1 (5 bases). Trimming left V 3 bases short and J 4 bases short, with 10 bases between. Germline CDR1 reads WNHNN; CDR2 reads SYGVQD (reference sequence). The CDR3 runs 14 residues. The CDR3: CASSERTPNQPQHF. The DNA for the CDR3 is TGCGCCAGCAGTGAAAGGACACCGAATCAGCCCCAGCATTTT.

The chain links TRBV6-5 to TRBJ1-2, with D uncertain. Germline V lookup: CDR1 MNHEY, CDR2 SVGAGI. This CDR3 has 13 amino acids. The V end lost 7 bases, the J end lost 6 bases, and 15 bases lay between the germline ends. The CDR3 is CASTPILANGYTF. For the CDR3, the DNA is TGTGCCAGCACCCCGATCCTGGCTAATGGCTACACCTTC.

The chain recombines TRBV5-4 with TRBJ1-4; TRBD1 matches at 9 bases. This CDR3 spans 14 amino acids. The V and J ends lost 4 bases and 5 bases, in that order; junction bases with no gene match: 3. Germline V lookup: CDR1 SGHNT, CDR2 YYREEE (reference sequence). The CDR3 region is CASSPGQGNEKLFF. The CDR3 nucleotides read TGTGCCAGCAGCCCTGGACAGGGGAATGAAAAACTGTTTTTT.

The chain carries TRBV27 and TRBJ1-6; D is perhaps TRBD1 (5 bases). The CDR3 length is 16 residues. Germline loops: CDR1 MNHEY, CDR2 SMNVEV (reference sequence). The V end was cut by 7 bases, the J end by 5 bases, with 18 bases between. The CDR3 is CASTPLGGTHNSPLHF. CDR3 nucleotides: TGTGCCAGCACTCCTCTGGGGGGAACCCATAATTCACCCCTCCACTTT.

The chain employs TRBV5-1 and TRBJ2-6; TRBD1 agrees at 7 bases. Losses at the gene ends were 3 bases for V and 13 bases for J; bases not matched to a gene: 7. The germline V gene encodes CDR1 SGHRS and CDR2 YFSETQ. The CDR3 consists of 13 residues. CDR3 in DNA: TGCGCCAGCAGCTGGGACAGCGGAAGAGTCCTGACTTTC. Its translation: CASSWDSGRVLTF.

This clone appeared a single time. The genes are TRBV9 and TRBJ1-5, with D possibly matching TRBD1 (6 bases). Germline V lookup: CDR1 SGDLS, CDR2 YYNGEE. Between the trimmed V and J ends, which lost 6 bases and 3 bases, there was a span of 10 bases. The CDR3 totals 13 residues. DNA of the CDR3: TGTGCCAGCACCTCAGGGGACAATCAGCCCCAGCATTTT. Its protein product is CASTSGDNQPQHF.

The rearrangement uses TRBV11-3 and TRBJ2-1; D gene ambiguous. Per the germline V gene, CDR1 is SGHNT and CDR2 is YENEEA. The CDR3 has 13 residues. Deletions cut 1 base from V and 8 bases from J, with 9 bases between. DNA of the CDR3: TGTGCCAGCAGCTTAGGGGAAGGCTATGAGCAGTTCTTC. Residues: CASSLGEGYEQFF.

The V and J genes are TRBV5-1 and TRBJ1-1, with a tentative D call TRBD1 (5 bases). CDR1 is SGHRS, CDR2 YFSETQ, per germline. Trimming took 7 bases from V and 0 from J, leaving 13 bases between them. The CDR3 has 14 residues. The CDR3, as DNA: TGCGCCAGCCGACTAGGGGCCTTGAACACTGAAGCTTTCTTT. Translating it yields CASRLGALNTEAFF. Combining the CDR3 with reference TRBV5-1 and TRBJ1-1 gives the whole variable domain KAGVTQTPRYLIKTRGQQVTLSCSPISGHRSVSWYQQTPGQGLQFLFEYFSETQRNKGNFPGRFSGRQFSNSRSEMNVSTLELGDSALYLCASRLGALNTEAFFGQGTRLTVV.

This chain joins TRBV12-5 and TRBJ1-5; D is uncertain. With 5 bases removed from V and 4 bases from J, the gap between germline ends came to 3 bases. CDR3 length equals 11 residues. Germline lookup yields CDR1 LGHNT and CDR2 FRNRAP. CDR3 in amino acids: CASGENQPQHF. In nucleotides, the CDR3 is TGTGCTAGTGGTGAAAATCAGCCCCAGCATTTT. Based on the CDR3 plus reference TRBV12-5 and TRBJ1-5, the full variable domain is DARVTQTPRHKVTEMGQEVTMRCQPILGHNTVFWYRQTMMQGLELLAYFRNRAPLDDSGMPKDRFSAEMPDATLATLKIQPSEPRDSAVYFCASGENQPQHFGDGTRLSIL.

This rearrangement joins TRBV7-9 to TRBJ1-5, with 7 bases aligning to TRBD1. Germline V gene sequence: CDR1 SEHNR, CDR2 FQNEAQ (reference sequence). The CDR3 totals 18 residues. With V trimmed by 7 bases and J by 1 base, 16 bases remained unmatched. For the CDR3, the DNA is TGTGCCAGCACCACCAGGGGGGATCCCGGGAAAAGCAATCAGCCCCAGCATTTT. It is translated as CASTTRGDPGKSNQPQHF.

The rearrangement joins TRBV6-5 to TRBJ1-1, with a weak D call TRBD1 (6 bases). The CDR3 is made up of 14 amino acids. V was trimmed by 0 bases and J by 11 bases, leaving 16 bases between them. The germline V gene has CDR1 MNHEY and CDR2 SVGAGI. The CDR3: CASSYSFGGNRAFF. CDR3 DNA sequence: TGTGCCAGCAGTTACTCGTTCGGGGGCAATAGGGCTTTCTTT.

This rearrangement joins TRBV5-8 to TRBJ1-5, with a weak D call TRBD1 (5 bases). This CDR3 has 14 amino acids. Germline loops: CDR1 SGHTS, CDR2 YDEGEE. The ends were cut back, 0 bases at V and 9 bases at J, with 13 bases in the middle. The DNA of the CDR3 is TGTGCCAGCAGCTTGGAGGGGTACCTTCGGCCCCAGCATTTT. This sequence encodes CASSLEGYLRPQHF.

Only one count was recorded for this clone. This rearrangement joins TRBV19 to TRBJ1-1, with 7 bases identical to TRBD1. Per germline, CDR1 LNHDA and CDR2 SQIVND (reference sequence). V lost 5 bases to trimming and J lost 1 base; unmatched junction nucleotides: 13. This CDR3 has 17 residues. The CDR3 sequence: CASSGRTGLSWNTEAFF. As DNA, the CDR3 is TGTGCCAGTAGTGGACGGACAGGTCTAAGTTGGAACACTGAAGCTTTCTTT.